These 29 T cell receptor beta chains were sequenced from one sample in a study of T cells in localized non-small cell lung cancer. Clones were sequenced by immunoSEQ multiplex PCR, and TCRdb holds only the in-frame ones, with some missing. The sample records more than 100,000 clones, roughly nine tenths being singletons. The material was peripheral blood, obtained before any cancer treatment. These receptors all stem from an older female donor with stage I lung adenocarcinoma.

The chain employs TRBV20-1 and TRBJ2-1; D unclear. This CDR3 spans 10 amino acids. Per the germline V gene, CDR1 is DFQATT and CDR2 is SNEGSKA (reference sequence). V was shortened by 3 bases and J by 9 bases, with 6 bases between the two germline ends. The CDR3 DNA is TGCAGTGCTAGTATCTTTGAGCAGTTCTTC. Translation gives CSASIFEQFF.

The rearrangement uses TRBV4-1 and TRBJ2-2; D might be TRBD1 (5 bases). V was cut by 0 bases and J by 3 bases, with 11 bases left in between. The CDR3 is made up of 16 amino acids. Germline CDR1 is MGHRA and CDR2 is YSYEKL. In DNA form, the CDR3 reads TGCGCCAGCAGCCAAGATCAGGGCGGATACACCGGGGAGCTGTTTTTT. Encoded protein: CASSQDQGGYTGELFF.

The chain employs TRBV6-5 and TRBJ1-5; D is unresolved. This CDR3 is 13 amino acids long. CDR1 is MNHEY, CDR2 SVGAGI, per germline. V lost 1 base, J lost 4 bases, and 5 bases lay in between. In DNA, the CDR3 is TGTGCCAGCAGTTACTACGTAAATCAGCCCCAGCATTTT. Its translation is CASSYYVNQPQHF.

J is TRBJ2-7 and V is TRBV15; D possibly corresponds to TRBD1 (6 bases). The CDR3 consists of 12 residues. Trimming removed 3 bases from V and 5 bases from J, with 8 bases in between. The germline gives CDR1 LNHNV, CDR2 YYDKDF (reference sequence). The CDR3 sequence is CATSSYRDEQYF. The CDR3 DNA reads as TGTGCCACCAGCAGTTACAGGGACGAGCAGTACTTC.

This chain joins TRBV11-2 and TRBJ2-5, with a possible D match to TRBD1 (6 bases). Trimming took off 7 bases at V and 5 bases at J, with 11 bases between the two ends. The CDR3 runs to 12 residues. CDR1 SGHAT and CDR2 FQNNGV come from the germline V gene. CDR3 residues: CASKTGWETQYF. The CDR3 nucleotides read TGTGCCAGCAAAACAGGGTGGGAGACCCAGTACTTC.

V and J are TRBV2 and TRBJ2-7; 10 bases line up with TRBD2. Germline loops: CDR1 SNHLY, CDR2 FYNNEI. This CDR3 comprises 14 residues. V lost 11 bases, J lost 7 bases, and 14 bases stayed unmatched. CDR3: CASRAGLASWEQYF. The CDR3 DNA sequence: TGTGCCTCCCGGGCGGGACTAGCGTCCTGGGAGCAGTACTTC.

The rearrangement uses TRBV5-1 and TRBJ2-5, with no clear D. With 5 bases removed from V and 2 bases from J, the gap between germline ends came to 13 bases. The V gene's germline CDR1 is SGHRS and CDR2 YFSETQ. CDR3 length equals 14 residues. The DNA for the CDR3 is TGCGCCAGCAGAGATTTACAGCTACAAGAGACCCAGTACTTC. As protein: CASRDLQLQETQYF.

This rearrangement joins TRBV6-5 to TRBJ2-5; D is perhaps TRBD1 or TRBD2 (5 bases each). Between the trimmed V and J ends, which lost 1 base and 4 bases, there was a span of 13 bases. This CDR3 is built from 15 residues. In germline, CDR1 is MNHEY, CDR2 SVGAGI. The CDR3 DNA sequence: TGTGCCAGCAGTTACTGGGGGAGTAGGGGAGAGACCCAGTACTTC. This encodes CASSYWGSRGETQYF.

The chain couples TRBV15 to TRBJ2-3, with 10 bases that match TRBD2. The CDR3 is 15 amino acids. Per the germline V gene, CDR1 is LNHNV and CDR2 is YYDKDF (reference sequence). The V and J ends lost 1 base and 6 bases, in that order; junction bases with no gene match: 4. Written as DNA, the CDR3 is TGTGCCACCAGCAGAGGGGATAGCGGGAGGGATACGCAGTATTTT. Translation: CATSRGDSGRDTQYF.

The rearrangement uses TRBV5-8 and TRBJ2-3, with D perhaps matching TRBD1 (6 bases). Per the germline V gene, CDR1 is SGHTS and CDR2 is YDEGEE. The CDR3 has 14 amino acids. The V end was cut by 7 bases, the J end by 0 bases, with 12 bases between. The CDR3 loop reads CASQQGPSTDTQYF. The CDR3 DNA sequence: TGTGCCAGCCAACAGGGTCCTAGCACAGATACGCAGTATTTT. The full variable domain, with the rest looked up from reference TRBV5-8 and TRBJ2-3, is EAGVTQSPTHLIKTRGQQATLRCSPISGHTSVYWYQQALGLGLQFLLWYDEGEERNRGNFPPRFSGRQFPNYSSELNVNALELEDSALYLCASQQGPSTDTQYFGPGTRLTVL.

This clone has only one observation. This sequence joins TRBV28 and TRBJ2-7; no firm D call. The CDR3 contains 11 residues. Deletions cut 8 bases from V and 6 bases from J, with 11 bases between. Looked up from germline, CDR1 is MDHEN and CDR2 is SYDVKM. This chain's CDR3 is CASGPRGEQYF. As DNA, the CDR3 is TGTGCCAGCGGACCCCGCGGCGAGCAGTACTTC.

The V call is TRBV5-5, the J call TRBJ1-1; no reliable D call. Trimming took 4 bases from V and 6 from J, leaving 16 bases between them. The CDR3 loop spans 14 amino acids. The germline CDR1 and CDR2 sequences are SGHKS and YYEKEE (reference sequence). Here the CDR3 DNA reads TGTGCCAGCAGCCACGACGGTCCTGGGGCTGAAGCTTTCTTT. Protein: CASSHDGPGAEAFF.

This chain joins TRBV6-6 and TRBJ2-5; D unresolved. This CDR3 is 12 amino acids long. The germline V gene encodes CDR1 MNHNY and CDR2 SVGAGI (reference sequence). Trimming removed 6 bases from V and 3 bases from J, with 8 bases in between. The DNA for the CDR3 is TGTGCCAGCAGCTCTCTGGAAGAGACCCAGTACTTC. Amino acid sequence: CASSSLEETQYF.

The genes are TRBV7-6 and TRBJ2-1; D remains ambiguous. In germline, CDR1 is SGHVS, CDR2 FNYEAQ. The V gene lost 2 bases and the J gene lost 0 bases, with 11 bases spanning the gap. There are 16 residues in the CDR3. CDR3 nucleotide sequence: TGTGCCAGCAGCTTACCAGCACTTAGCTCCTACAATGAGCAGTTCTTC. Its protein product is CASSLPALSSYNEQFF.

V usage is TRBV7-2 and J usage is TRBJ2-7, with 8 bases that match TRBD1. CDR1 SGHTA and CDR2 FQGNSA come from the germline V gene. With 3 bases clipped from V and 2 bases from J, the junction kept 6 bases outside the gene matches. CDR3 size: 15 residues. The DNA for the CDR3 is TGTGCCAGCAGCTTGGGGACAGGCCTGGCCTACGAGCAGTACTTC. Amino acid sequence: CASSLGTGLAYEQYF.

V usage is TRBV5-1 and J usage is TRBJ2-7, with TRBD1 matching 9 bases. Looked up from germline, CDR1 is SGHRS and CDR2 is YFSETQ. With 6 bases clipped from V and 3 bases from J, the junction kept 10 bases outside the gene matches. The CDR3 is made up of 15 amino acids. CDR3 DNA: TGCGCCAGCACCCGTATTCCGGGACAGGGCTACGAGCAGTACTTC. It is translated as CASTRIPGQGYEQYF.

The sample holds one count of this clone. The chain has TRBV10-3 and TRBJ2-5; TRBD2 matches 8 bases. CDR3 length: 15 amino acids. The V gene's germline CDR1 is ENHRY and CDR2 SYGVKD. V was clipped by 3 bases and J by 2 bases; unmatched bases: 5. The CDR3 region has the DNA TGTGCCATCAGTGATTTAGCGGGGACTCAAGAGACCCAGTACTTC. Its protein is CAISDLAGTQETQYF.

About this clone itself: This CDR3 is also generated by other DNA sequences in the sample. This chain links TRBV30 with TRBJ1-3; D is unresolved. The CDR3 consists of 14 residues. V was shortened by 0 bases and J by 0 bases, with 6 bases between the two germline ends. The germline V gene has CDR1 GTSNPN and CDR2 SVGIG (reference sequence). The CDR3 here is CAWSVTSSGNTIYF. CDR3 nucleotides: TGTGCCTGGAGTGTGACAAGCTCTGGAAACACCATATATTTT.

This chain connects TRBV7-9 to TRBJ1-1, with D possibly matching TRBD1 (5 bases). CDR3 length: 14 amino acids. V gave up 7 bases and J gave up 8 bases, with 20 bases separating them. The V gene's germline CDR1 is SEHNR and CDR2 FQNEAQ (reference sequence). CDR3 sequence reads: CASTLGHTALEAFF. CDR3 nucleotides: TGTGCCAGCACCCTGGGGCACACCGCCCTCGAAGCTTTCTTT.

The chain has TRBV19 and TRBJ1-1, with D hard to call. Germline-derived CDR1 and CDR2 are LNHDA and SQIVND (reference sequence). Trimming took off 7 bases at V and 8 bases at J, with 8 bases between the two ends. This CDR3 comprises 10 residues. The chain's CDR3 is CASIGQEAFF. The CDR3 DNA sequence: TGTGCCAGTATTGGCCAGGAAGCTTTCTTT.

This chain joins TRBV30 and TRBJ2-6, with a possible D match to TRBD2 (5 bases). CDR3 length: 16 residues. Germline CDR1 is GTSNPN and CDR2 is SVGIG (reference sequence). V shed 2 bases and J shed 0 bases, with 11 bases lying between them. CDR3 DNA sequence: TGTGCCTGGAGTCTACGGGGTAACTCTGGGGCCAACGTCCTGACTTTC. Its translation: CAWSLRGNSGANVLTF.

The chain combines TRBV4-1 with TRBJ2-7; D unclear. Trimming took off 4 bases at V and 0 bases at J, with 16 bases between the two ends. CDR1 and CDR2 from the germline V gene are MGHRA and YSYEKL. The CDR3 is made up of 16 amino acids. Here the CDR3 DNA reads TGCGCCAGCAGCCCAGGTAAAGGAAAGAGCTCCTACGAGCAGTACTTC. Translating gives CASSPGKGKSSYEQYF.

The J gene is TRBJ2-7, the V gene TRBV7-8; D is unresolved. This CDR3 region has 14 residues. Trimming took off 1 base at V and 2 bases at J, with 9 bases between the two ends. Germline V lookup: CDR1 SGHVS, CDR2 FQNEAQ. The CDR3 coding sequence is TGTGCCAGCAGCTTAGAATCCAGAACCTACGAGCAGTACTTC. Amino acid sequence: CASSLESRTYEQYF.

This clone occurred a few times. DNA for the CDR3: TGTGCCAGCAGCGAGGGCAGGGGGAACACCGGGGAGCTGTTTTTT. Its translation: CASSEGRGNTGELFF. The V call is TRBV9, the J call TRBJ2-2; tentatively, D is TRBD1 (6 bases). The CDR3 is 15 residues long. Trimming removed 3 bases at V and 1 base at J, with 10 bases between. The germline V gene has CDR1 SGDLS and CDR2 YYNGEE.

The CDR3 loop reads CASSFSGIRQFF. CDR3 DNA sequence: TGTGCCAGCAGTTTCTCAGGGATCCGGCAGTTCTTC. The chain is built from TRBV27 and TRBJ2-1; tentatively, D is TRBD1 (5 bases). The germline gives CDR1 MNHEY, CDR2 SMNVEV (reference sequence). This CDR3 comprises 12 residues. The V gene lost 3 bases and the J gene lost 12 bases, with 12 bases spanning the gap.

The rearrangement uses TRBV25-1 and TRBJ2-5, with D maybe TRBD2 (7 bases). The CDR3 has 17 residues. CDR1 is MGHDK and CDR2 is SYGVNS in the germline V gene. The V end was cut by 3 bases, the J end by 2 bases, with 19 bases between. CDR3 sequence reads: CASSEFTGRGIQETQYF. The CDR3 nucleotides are TGTGCCAGCAGTGAGTTTACAGGGAGGGGAATTCAAGAGACCCAGTACTTC.

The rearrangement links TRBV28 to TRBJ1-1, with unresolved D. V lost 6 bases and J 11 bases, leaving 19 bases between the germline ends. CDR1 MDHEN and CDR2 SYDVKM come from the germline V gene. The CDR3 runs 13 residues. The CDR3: CASSLSGPLSAFF. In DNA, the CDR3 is TGTGCCAGCAGCTTGTCGGGCCCGTTGTCGGCTTTCTTT.

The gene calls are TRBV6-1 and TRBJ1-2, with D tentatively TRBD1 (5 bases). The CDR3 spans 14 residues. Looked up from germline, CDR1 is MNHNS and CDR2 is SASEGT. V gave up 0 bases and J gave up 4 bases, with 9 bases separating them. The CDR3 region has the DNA TGTGCCAGCAGTGAAGCTCAGGGCCCCTATGGCTACACCTTC. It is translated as CASSEAQGPYGYTF.

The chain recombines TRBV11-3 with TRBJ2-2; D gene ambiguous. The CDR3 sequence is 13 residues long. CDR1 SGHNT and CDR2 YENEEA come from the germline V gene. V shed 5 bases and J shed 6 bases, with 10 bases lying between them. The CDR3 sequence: CASSRLKAGELFF. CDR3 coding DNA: TGTGCCAGCAGCCGATTAAAGGCCGGGGAGCTGTTTTTT.